This T cell receptor (beta chain) was recovered during a study of cytomegalovirus exposure and HLA in healthy donors. The overall study: The study placed roughly four fifths of its 398 genotyped donors in the Caucasian-associated ancestry cluster.

Primers: 60 Vbeta forward and 13 Jbeta reverse. Assay used: immunoSEQ multiplex PCR; TCRdb lists only in-frame clones, some missing. The table includes approximately 240,000 clones, approximately 84% detected once. Losses at the gene ends were 6 bases for V and 4 bases for J; bases not matched to a gene: 1. The germline CDR1 and CDR2 sequences are ENHRY and SYGVKD. The length of the CDR3 is 13 residues. Sequenced: PBMCs. This chain links TRBV10-3 with TRBJ2-5; 11 nucleotides align to TRBD2. This sequence was found in a woman in her thirties or forties in good health and CMV-seronegative. CDR3 DNA: TGTGCCATCAGCGGGACTAGCGGAGAGACCCAGTACTTC. Its translation: CAISGTSGETQYF.